One sample yielded the 30 T cell receptor beta chains listed below, sequenced in a study of OX40 agonist ivuxolimab in advanced cancers. Clones were read by immunoSEQ multiplex PCR, and TCRdb kept only the in-frame ones, dropping some. This sample has about 60,000 clones, with approximately 80% found just once. The sample was CD4+ or CD8+ T cells sorted from blood, taken in a trial of the OX40 agonist ivuxolimab. Receptors originate from an adult with an advanced solid tumor such as melanoma, head and neck, liver or kidney cancer.

In regard to this clone: The same CDR3 arises from other DNA sequences in this sample as well. The chain combines TRBV19 with TRBJ2-3, with no clear D. Germline V gene lookup returns CDR1 LNHDA and CDR2 SQIVND (reference sequence). V dropped 3 bases and J dropped 6 bases, with 4 bases sitting between them. This CDR3 comprises 11 residues. CDR3 nucleotide sequence: TGTGCCAGTAGTATCAGGGATACGCAGTATTTT. Protein product: CASSIRDTQYF.

This chain uses TRBV5-4 with TRBJ1-1, with D unresolved. Germline CDR1 SGHNT, CDR2 YYREEE (reference sequence). The CDR3 contains 13 residues. The ends were cut back, 0 bases at V and 0 bases at J, with 3 bases in the middle. The chain's CDR3 is CASSLGVNTEAFF. The CDR3 DNA reads as TGTGCCAGCAGCTTGGGGGTGAACACTGAAGCTTTCTTT.

The J gene is TRBJ2-1, the V gene TRBV15, with 7 bases lining up with TRBD1. V dropped 1 base and J dropped 8; count of bases not matched to a gene: 5. Germline V gene sequence: CDR1 LNHNV, CDR2 YYDKDF (reference sequence). The CDR3 has 14 residues. The CDR3 bases are TGTGCCACCAGCAGAGGCGGACAGGTCGATGAGCAGTTCTTC. Protein sequence: CATSRGGQVDEQFF.

The genes are TRBV12-5 and TRBJ2-5; TRBD1 matches at 10 bases. Germline V CDR1 and CDR2: LGHNT, FRNRAP. The CDR3 is 15 residues long. V shed 7 bases, J shed 2 bases, and the junction held 7 bases outside the gene matches. CDR3 DNA sequence: TGTGCTAGTGCCCCGGGACAGGGGCTTCAAGAGACCCAGTACTTC. As protein: CASAPGQGLQETQYF.

This clone showed up just once. CDR3 region: CASSIVGGGGTEAFF. Written as DNA, the CDR3 is TGTGCCAGTAGTATAGTAGGGGGGGGTGGCACTGAAGCTTTCTTT. V and J are TRBV19 and TRBJ1-1; TRBD1 is a possible D gene (6 bases). With 1 base removed from V and 4 bases from J, the gap between germline ends came to 13 bases. The CDR3 runs to 15 residues. Per the germline V gene, CDR1 is LNHDA and CDR2 is SQIVND (reference sequence).

This clone was observed a handful of times. The chain combines TRBV10-3 with TRBJ2-2; TRBD1 is a possible D gene (6 bases). CDR3 length equals 13 residues. The V gene's germline CDR1 is ENHRY and CDR2 SYGVKD. Trimming pared 7 bases from V and 3 bases from J, leaving 9 bases between. The CDR3 region has the DNA TGTGCCATCAAGGGGGAGTACACCGGGGAGCTGTTTTTT. Protein sequence: CAIKGEYTGELFF.

V is TRBV5-4 and J is TRBJ2-7, with D possibly matching TRBD2 (7 bases). This CDR3 spans 14 amino acids. Germline loops: CDR1 SGHNT, CDR2 YYREEE (reference sequence). The V end was cut by 4 bases, the J end by 6 bases, with 17 bases between. The CDR3 loop reads CASSVLGGRREQYF. The CDR3 DNA follows: TGTGCCAGCAGCGTTCTGGGGGGGCGACGCGAGCAGTACTTC.

The rearrangement uses TRBV15 and TRBJ1-2, with a weak D call TRBD1 (6 bases). V lost 0 bases and J lost 5, with 10 bases in between. CDR1 is LNHNV and CDR2 is YYDKDF in the germline V gene (reference sequence). The CDR3 sequence is 14 residues long. The CDR3 loop is CATSREQGGYGYTF. CDR3 DNA sequence: TGTGCCACCAGCAGAGAACAGGGAGGTTATGGCTACACCTTC.

The V call is TRBV27, the J call TRBJ1-6, with D unresolved. V lost 1 base and J lost 5, with 21 bases in between. Germline V CDR1 and CDR2: MNHEY, SMNVEV (reference sequence). The CDR3 is 19 amino acids. The CDR3 spells CASSLLGWNSGVDNSPLHF. DNA for the CDR3: TGTGCCAGCAGTTTATTAGGGTGGAATAGCGGGGTCGATAATTCACCCCTCCACTTT.

The chain couples TRBV2 to TRBJ2-7; a weak D match, TRBD2 (5 bases). The ends were cut back, 7 bases at V and 2 bases at J, with 12 bases in the middle. The germline V gene encodes CDR1 SNHLY and CDR2 FYNNEI. There are 13 residues in the CDR3. The CDR3 reads CASKRLLTYEQYF. In DNA, the CDR3 is TGTGCCAGCAAGCGGCTATTGACCTACGAGCAGTACTTC. Complete variable domain (other parts from reference TRBV2 and TRBJ2-7): EPEVTQTPSHQVTQMGQEVILRCVPISNHLYFYWYRQILGQKVEFLVSFYNNEISEKSEIFDDQFSVERPDGSNFTLKIRSTKLEDSAMYFCASKRLLTYEQYFGPGTRLTVT.

V usage is TRBV28 and J usage is TRBJ2-5, with 8 nucleotides matching TRBD2. Losses at the gene ends were 3 bases for V and 4 bases for J; bases not matched to a gene: 7. Germline CDR1 reads MDHEN; CDR2 reads SYDVKM. This CDR3 is built from 15 residues. CDR3 sequence: CASSLRAGERETQYF. The CDR3 bases are TGTGCCAGCAGTTTGCGAGCGGGAGAAAGAGAGACCCAGTACTTC.

The V call is TRBV4-1, the J call TRBJ2-3; the D gene is possibly TRBD2 (6 bases). The CDR3 consists of 20 residues. The ends were cut back, 4 bases at V and 0 bases at J, with 26 bases in the middle. CDR1 and CDR2 (germline): MGHRA, YSYEKL. The CDR3 region is CASSLRPPGESAGSTDTQYF. The CDR3 bases are TGCGCCAGCAGCCTCCGGCCTCCGGGGGAGTCGGCGGGGAGCACAGATACGCAGTATTTT.

This clone was counted between two and nine times. The chain couples TRBV6-6 to TRBJ1-2, with 10 bases aligning to TRBD1. CDR1 and CDR2 from the germline V gene are MNHNY and SVGAGI (reference sequence). This CDR3 contains 13 residues. V was pared by 6 bases and J by 7 bases, with 5 bases of the junction left unmatched. CDR3 sequence (DNA): TGTGCCAGCAGACCCGGACAGGGGGTTGGCTACACCTTC. Translation: CASRPGQGVGYTF.

The count of this clone is one. The V call is TRBV5-1, the J call TRBJ2-3; D is unclear. Germline V lookup: CDR1 SGHRS, CDR2 YFSETQ. The CDR3 totals 14 residues. V was clipped by 0 bases and J by 6 bases, with 11 bases between them. The CDR3, as DNA: TGCGCCAGCAGCTTGGAACCCCAGGAGGATACGCAGTATTTT. Encoded protein: CASSLEPQEDTQYF.

The sample holds many counts of this clone. The gene calls are TRBV6-5 and TRBJ2-2, with D maybe TRBD2 (5 bases). The V end lost 2 bases, the J end lost 3 bases, and 10 bases lay between the germline ends. CDR3 size: 15 residues. The V gene's germline CDR1 is MNHEY and CDR2 SVGAGI. This chain's CDR3 is CASSYRGWDTGELFF. The CDR3 DNA follows: TGTGCCAGCAGTTACAGAGGGTGGGACACCGGGGAGCTGTTTTTT.

The chain is built from TRBV28 and TRBJ2-3, with TRBD2 identical over 14 bases. The CDR3 loop spans 16 amino acids. The germline V gene has CDR1 MDHEN and CDR2 SYDVKM. Trimming took 6 bases from V and 3 from J; bases not matched to a gene: 5. The CDR3: CASRGTSGRGTDTQYF. The CDR3 DNA reads as TGTGCCAGCAGGGGGACTAGCGGGAGAGGGACAGATACGCAGTATTTT.

The CDR3 sequence: CASSLSGTEEAFF. DNA of the CDR3: TGCGCCAGCAGCTTGAGTGGGACAGAAGAAGCTTTCTTT. The chain carries TRBV5-1 and TRBJ1-1, with TRBD1 matching 7 bases. The length of the CDR3 is 13 residues. J lost 8 bases, V lost 1 base, and 5 bases had no gene match. Per the germline V gene, CDR1 is SGHRS and CDR2 is YFSETQ.

Details on this clone: Relative to the germline gene, one junction end is altered; a read error may explain this. The V call is TRBV30, the J call TRBJ2-5; the D gene is possibly TRBD1 (5 bases). CDR3 length: 10 residues. Germline lookup yields CDR1 GTSNPN and CDR2 SVGIG (reference sequence). The CDR3 DNA is TGCGCTCAGGGCCAAGAGACCCAGTACTTC. As protein: CAQGQETQYF.

The chain recombines TRBV6-6 with TRBJ2-2; weak D call: TRBD2 (6 bases). Looked up from germline, CDR1 is MNHNY and CDR2 is SVGAGI (reference sequence). CDR3 length: 14 amino acids. V lost 2 bases and J 5 bases, leaving 9 bases between the germline ends. This CDR3 reads CASSYMGGTGELFF. CDR3 nucleotides: TGTGCCAGCAGTTACATGGGGGGAACCGGGGAGCTGTTTTTT.

The chain recombines TRBV6-1 with TRBJ1-2, with a possible D match to TRBD1 (6 bases). V lost 2 bases and J 8 bases, leaving 15 bases between the germline ends. Germline CDR1 is MNHNS and CDR2 is SASEGT. The CDR3 has 14 amino acids. The chain's CDR3 is CASSEFDRTLGYTF. DNA of the CDR3: TGTGCCAGCAGTGAATTTGACAGGACACTCGGCTACACCTTC.

The CDR3 DNA sequence: TGTGCCAGCAGTGAAAGCACCAGGGGCCTACTTAAGGACGAGCAGTACTTC. Protein: CASSESTRGLLKDEQYF. The chain carries TRBV25-1 and TRBJ2-7, with a weak D call TRBD1 (6 bases). Looked up from germline, CDR1 is MGHDK and CDR2 is SYGVNS. The CDR3 runs 17 residues. Trimming pared 2 bases from V and 5 bases from J, leaving 22 bases between.

The J gene is TRBJ2-3, the V gene TRBV18, with 7 bases aligning to TRBD1. The CDR3 sequence is 15 residues long. The germline V gene has CDR1 KGHSH and CDR2 LQKENI. Trimming cost V 5 bases and J 3 bases; bases outside gene matches: 8. CDR3 nucleotides: TGTGCCAGCTCAGTACAGGGGATTAGTACAGATACGCAGTATTTT. This codes for CASSVQGISTDTQYF.

V gene TRBV9 combines with J gene TRBJ2-7; weak D call: TRBD2 (6 bases). The ends were cut back, 0 bases at V and 2 bases at J, with 12 bases in the middle. This CDR3 comprises 15 residues. Germline V lookup: CDR1 SGDLS, CDR2 YYNGEE. CDR3 region: CASSVASGSPYEQYF. CDR3 bases: TGTGCCAGCAGCGTAGCGTCCGGGAGCCCCTACGAGCAGTACTTC.

CDR3 sequence: CASSPQGTNTEAFF. The CDR3 DNA sequence: TGTGCCAGCAGCCCACAGGGGACTAACACTGAAGCTTTCTTT. The chain combines TRBV14 with TRBJ1-1; 7 nucleotides agree with TRBD1. J lost 2 bases, V lost 4 bases, and 4 bases had no gene match. Germline V gene data show CDR1 as SGHDN and CDR2 as FVKESK. This CDR3 region has 14 residues.

V usage is TRBV28 and J usage is TRBJ1-2, with D perhaps matching TRBD1 (5 bases). V dropped 2 bases and J dropped 3 bases, with 19 bases sitting between them. Germline-derived CDR1 and CDR2 are MDHEN and SYDVKM. The CDR3 sequence is 17 residues long. CDR3 DNA sequence: TGTGCCAGCAGTTTAGCGGGGGGAGATTTGACGGACTATGGCTACACCTTC. Translation gives CASSLAGGDLTDYGYTF.

This clone was seen a handful of times. The V and J genes are TRBV19 and TRBJ2-2, with 7 bases lining up with TRBD1. The CDR3 is 15 residues long. CDR1 LNHDA and CDR2 SQIVND come from the germline V gene (reference sequence). J was trimmed by 6 bases and V by 3 bases; bases with no gene match: 7. The CDR3 DNA sequence: TGTGCCAGTAGTATGAAGACAGGGTGGGCCGGGGAGCTGTTTTTT. The encoded protein is CASSMKTGWAGELFF.

The genes are TRBV6-1 and TRBJ1-5; D possibly corresponds to TRBD1 (5 bases). CDR3 length equals 13 residues. Germline V lookup: CDR1 MNHNS, CDR2 SASEGT. Trimming pared 8 bases from V and 1 base from J, leaving 9 bases between. The CDR3 DNA reads TGTGCCAGCCAGGGACCCAGCAATCAGCCCCAGCATTTT. The encoded protein is CASQGPSNQPQHF.

The V gene is TRBV4-2, the J gene TRBJ2-3; no reliable D call. The V end lost 0 bases, the J end lost 7 bases, and 8 bases lay between the germline ends. The CDR3 length is 13 residues. Germline assignment: CDR1 LGHNA and CDR2 YNFKEQ. The CDR3 DNA is TGTGCCAGCAGCCAAGATCCAGAGAATACGCAGTATTTT. It is translated as CASSQDPENTQYF.

The chain has TRBV5-6 and TRBJ2-1; perhaps TRBD1 as D (5 bases). This CDR3 has 18 residues. Germline loops: CDR1 SGHDT, CDR2 YYEEEE. The germline V and J ends were trimmed by 2 bases and 6 bases, with 24 bases remaining between them. The CDR3 spells CASSFVPALTAFRNEQFF. In DNA, the CDR3 is TGTGCCAGCAGCTTCGTCCCCGCGTTGACAGCTTTCCGCAATGAGCAGTTCTTC.

This clone was seen just once. The chain employs TRBV6-6 and TRBJ2-1; possibly TRBD2 for D (6 bases). The CDR3 extends over 15 amino acids. V lost 5 bases and J lost 5, with 16 bases in between. Germline V lookup: CDR1 MNHNY, CDR2 SVGAGI (reference sequence). This chain's CDR3 is CASSNPSRGDNEQFF. CDR3 nucleotide sequence: TGTGCCAGCAGTAACCCCTCGCGGGGAGACAATGAGCAGTTCTTC.